This entry features one T cell receptor (beta chain) sequence. This specimen comes from a study of blood T cell repertoires in COVID-19. TCRdb keeps only in-frame clones here, not all; method: immunoSEQ multiplex PCR. The sample shows 200,000 or so clones, about 86% of them seen only once. Germline V CDR1 and CDR2: ENHRY, SYGVKD. The V gene end was trimmed by 8 bases and the J gene end by 3 bases; junction bases not matched to a gene: 5. There are 13 residues in the CDR3. Participants, roughly 18 to 89 years old, spanned fewer than 30 US areas. This chain joins TRBV10-3 and TRBJ2-7, with 9 positions matching TRBD2. Sequenced material: PBMCs or T cells enriched from blood (not recorded which). The sequence was collected from a woman aged 35 to 49 with acute COVID-19. The CDR3 loop is CAIGSGRGYEQYF. CDR3 in DNA: TGTGCCATCGGTAGCGGGAGAGGCTACGAGCAGTACTTC.